This T cell receptor beta chain was identified during a study of cytomegalovirus exposure and HLA in healthy donors (dated 2017 in TCRdb). A note on the overall study: According to an earlier analysis of 587 of the donors, 150 million to 200 million T cells yielded 100 million or so unique TCR beta sequences and approximately 300 Gb of sequence data. The number of typed donors differed by locus: roughly 629-640 for A, B, C, DRB1 and DQB1; approximately 540 for DQA1; fewer than 610 for DPA1; and around 490 for DPB1. The study aimed to test whether cataloging public T cell receptors could reveal signatures of past pathogen exposure. Every repertoire in the discovery cohort had been generated on one and the same sequencing platform. Both class I and class II loci were covered by HLA typing, at four-digit resolution. Several DR-DQ haplotypes were handled as single units for association and clustering, since linkage in the cohort was strong. Donor age, sex, ethnicity and CMV serostatus were collected together with the repertoire data. To study patterns of TCR occurrence, a later analysis re-analyzed previously published TCR beta repertoires from 600 to 750 donors and added high-resolution HLA genotyping. The genetic ancestry cluster associated with self-reported Caucasian donors included over 80% of the approximately 400 genotyped donors. On average, roughly 250,000 unique TCR beta nucleotide sequences were sequenced per donor among 350 to 400 genotyped donors of the cohort, with 15% to 20% of those sequences being non-productive. To decide whether each TCR beta V gene segment behaved as functional or pseudogenic, an earlier analysis of some 540 of the donors relied on high-throughput TCR beta sequencing. Rather than using new phenotypic data, the later analysis identified candidate immune exposures from TCR beta sequences and from how often those sequences occurred across donors. Using immunosequencing, the study profiled T cell repertoires from about 620 subjects and related those repertoires to cytomegalovirus serostatus. Along with the roughly 700-subject first cohort, a separate validation cohort of over a hundred different subjects was used. The study combined high-throughput TCR immunosequencing, statistical association of individual TCRs with disease status, and machine learning to predict cytomegalovirus infection status. An early release covering roughly 600 HLA-typed donors comprised approximately 290 gigabases of sequencing data and tens of millions of unique TCR sequences. A later genetic analysis took genome-wide SNP genotypes for about 65% of the 666 donors and used that subset as a discovery cohort. Overall study outcomes, separate from this receptor: In the study, roughly 160 TCR beta chains were listed as associated with cytomegalovirus. The cohort was sequenced for TCR beta chains only, and without alpha or paired-chain data the features that could be detected were limited. Most TCR sequences were seen in very few donors, while some public TCRs were found in many individuals. A later genetic analysis associated a missense DCLRE1C variant with V-gene and J-gene trimming of TCR beta chains, and an independent cohort replicated the association. A further reported finding was that TCR beta sequences accurately predicted the HLA-A and HLA-B alleles for most subjects in the first cohort. For the cohort, immune exposure information was limited to CMV serostatus. The earlier analysis of 587 of the donors excluded some 15 rarely observed V segments, including chromosome 9 orphons, because counts were too low. When HLA alleles, especially DR and DQ, strongly co-occurred, attributing TCR associations to individual alleles was difficult. A cluster of highly shared sequence variants was judged likely to represent a technical artifact of the sequencing pipeline. Some IMGT-functional V segments, including TRBV6-2 and TRBV6-3, could not be distinguished by the 87-base-pair reads and were therefore excluded. According to a later analysis, parvovirus B19, influenza, CMV and Epstein-Barr virus appeared linked to several top co-occurrence clusters. According to a later analysis, most CMV-associated TCR beta chains appeared to be HLA-restricted, and the HLA associations seemed to be driven largely by CMV exposure. Because some donors lacked HLA typing at each locus, the association tests relied only on the typed subset. According to the authors, the approach could potentially be generalized to other disease states and immunological phenotypes. A later analysis found that TCR association rates varied across HLA loci, with DRB1 alleles showing the most associated TCRs and HLA-C alleles the fewest. Correlated functional status among segregating V segments might reflect linkage disequilibrium, but an unknown experimental factor could not be ruled out. Broadly in line with IMGT annotations, most TCR beta V segments showed up in productive rearrangements about 90% or about 30% of the time in an earlier analysis of 587 of the donors. Cytomegalovirus status was reported to be diagnosed by the classifier with high specificity and sensitivity in both the original and validation cohorts. In a later genetic analysis, fewer N-insertions in productive TCRs were reported among donors in an Asian-associated ancestry cluster than the roughly 710-donor mean. A few of the identified cytomegalovirus-associated TCR beta chains were confirmed in vitro to be specific for cytomegalovirus antigens. Roughly uniform sequencing depth across donors was assumed in presence/absence analyses, although this assumption may not hold. Specific HLA alleles were associated with more than 15,000 TCR beta sequences at a false discovery rate of 0.05 in a later analysis. Compared with equally common non-associated chains, HLA-associated TCR beta chains in a later analysis were more clonally expanded and had lower generation probabilities.

From a lookup of the germline V gene (reference sequence), CDR1 and CDR2 are MNHNY and SVGAGI. The CDR3 goes from the cysteine to the phenylalanine over 14 residues. The only DNA kept is the CDR3, 42 bases in frame from the first base. The junction carries 14 bases between V and J, which are trimmed by 8 bases and 3 bases respectively. Library preparation used the immunoSEQ multiplex PCR assay. The multiplex PCR relied on a mix of 60 forward primers for TCR Vbeta segments and 13 reverse primers for TCR Jbeta segments. Amplification of the CDR3 region of rearranged TCR beta genes was performed with a multiplex PCR assay on genomic DNA. The Illumina HiSeq System was used to sequence the amplified TCR beta libraries as 87-base-pair reads. Under the source paper's analysis protocol: Across the 600 to 700 repertoires, a later analysis counted 78 million or so unique TCR beta chains, roughly 11 million of which were shared by at least two donors. A nearest-neighbor algorithm error-corrected the raw reads and collapsed the reads into unique sequences, merging closely related sequences to remove PCR and sequencing errors. To assign V, D and J gene segments, CDR3 sequences were aligned to IMGT reference sequences. Each retained sequence needed at least a six-nucleotide match to both a V gene segment and a J gene segment. Rearrangements were classified as productive when the CDR3 lacked stop codons and remained in frame with V and J, and all other rearrangements were classified as non-productive. Following IMGT convention, CDR3 was defined as the stretch from the second conserved V-encoded cysteine up to the conserved J-encoded phenylalanine. The earlier analysis of some 550 of the donors excluded any sequence lacking an unambiguous match to a single V gene segment. An earlier analysis of several hundred of the donors classified V segments as functional when productive rearrangements were above 56.7% and as segregating when the standard deviation between donors was above 5%. A statistical classification framework was built for diagnosing cytomegalovirus status from the catalog of TCR beta chain sequences. In a later analysis, V and J genes were assigned by comparing TCR nucleotide sequences against IMGT/GENE-DB human TR gene sequences. The TCRdist pipeline was used in a later analysis to assign CDR3 sequences and most-parsimonious VDJ recombination scenarios. A later analysis defined each TCR beta chain by its CDR3 amino acid sequence plus V-gene family, and excluded reads lacking a unique V-gene family. In a later analysis, approximately 640 highly shared, low-generation-probability nucleotide sequences were removed to address suspected cross-contamination and a sequencing artifact. In a later analysis, a clonal expansion index was calculated for each public chain from normalized within-repertoire ranks of inferred template counts. In a later analysis, generation probabilities were computed with a VDJ recombination model fitted to out-of-frame rearrangements, and the resulting probabilities were checked against IGoR. In a later analysis, TCR-TCR, TCR-HLA and TCR-CMV co-occurrence was scored with hypergeometric tests, and a repertoire-size bias correction was applied to TCR pairs. In a later analysis, false discovery rates were estimated by permuting HLA or CMV assignments 20 times. A later analysis grouped co-occurring TCRs with DBSCAN, adding TCRdist sequence similarity when clustering within HLA-allele-positive subsets. Repertoires with fewer than 30,000 or more than 120,000 public chains were left out of co-occurrence clustering, as were five repertoires with anomalous nucleotide sharing. The clones in this table, taken by TCRdb from immuneACCESS, are in-frame only. Not every clone is retained; where verified, under half of the shortfall comes from an unresolved V gene, and the cause of the rest is unknown. V and J calls and clone size are copied from that table; D and trimming were computed from the DNA. This sample holds some 200,000 clones; about 85% were observed only once. Of the sample, 3.8% is held by the ten largest clones.

The cohort was made up of under 800 healthy bone marrow donors. At the time of sampling, all cohort members were nominally healthy, though unrecorded immune exposures were likely present. The donor tested CMV seronegative and was one of the 352 seronegative cohort members. Each donor provided a peripheral blood sample, and peripheral blood mononuclear cells were used for TCR beta sequencing. Genomic DNA extraction from the blood cell samples was performed with the Qiagen DNeasy Blood Extraction Kit. In the case of this clone: Its antigen is still unknown. Base qualities were left out, and no much larger clone turns up one base away.

This receptor was obtained from a man between 45 and 60 years old in good health and CMV-seronegative. The sequenced sample consisted of PBMCs. The chain joins TRBV6-6 to TRBJ1-5, with the D gene too uncertain to name. The nucleotide sequence reads as follows: TGTGCCAGCTGCCAGGAGGGTTACAATCAGCCCCAGCATTTT. Its amino acids are CASCQEGYNQPQHF.